This TCR beta chain is from a study of radiotherapy plus CTLA-4 blockade in lung cancer. Study observations and caveats: Radiotherapy with ipilimumab was followed by blood expansion of tumor-derived clones.

TCRdb keeps only in-frame clones here, not all; method: immunoSEQ multiplex PCR. The data hold about 88,000 clones, with 55% to 75% observed a single time. Details on this clone: The antigen is undetermined.

Trimming took 2 bases from V and 5 from J, leaving 21 bases between them. The CDR3 has 17 amino acids. Germline CDR1 SGHDN, CDR2 FVKESK. The input for sequencing was peripheral blood, taken from a patient treated with radiotherapy plus ipilimumab. The receptor's source is a human donor with non-small cell lung cancer that progressed on radiotherapy plus ipilimumab. J is TRBJ1-1 and V is TRBV14; TRBD1 is a possible D gene (6 bases). The CDR3 loop reads CASSQPLGGGANTEAFF. The CDR3 DNA is TGTGCCAGCAGCCAACCGCTCGGTGGGGGGGCGAATACTGAAGCTTTCTTT.